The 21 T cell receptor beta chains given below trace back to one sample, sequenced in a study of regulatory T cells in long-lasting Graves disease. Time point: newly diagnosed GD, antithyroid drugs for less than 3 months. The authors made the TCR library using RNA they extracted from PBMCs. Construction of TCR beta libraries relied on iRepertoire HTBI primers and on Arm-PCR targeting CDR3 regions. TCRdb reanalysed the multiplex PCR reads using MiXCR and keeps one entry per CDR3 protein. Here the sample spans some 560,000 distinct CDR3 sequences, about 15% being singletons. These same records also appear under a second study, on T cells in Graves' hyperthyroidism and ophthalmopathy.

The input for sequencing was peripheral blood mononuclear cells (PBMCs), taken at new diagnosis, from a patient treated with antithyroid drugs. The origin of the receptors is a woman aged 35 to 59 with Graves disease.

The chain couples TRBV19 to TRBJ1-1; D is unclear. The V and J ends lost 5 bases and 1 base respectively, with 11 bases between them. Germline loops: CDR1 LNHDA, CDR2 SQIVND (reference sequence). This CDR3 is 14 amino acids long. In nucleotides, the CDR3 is TGTGCCAGTAGTCCTCGGCCGGGGAACACTGAAGCTTTCTTT. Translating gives CASSPRPGNTEAFF.

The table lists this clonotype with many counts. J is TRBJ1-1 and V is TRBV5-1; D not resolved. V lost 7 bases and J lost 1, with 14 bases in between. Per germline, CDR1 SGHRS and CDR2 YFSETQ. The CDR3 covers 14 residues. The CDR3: CASGSGPANTEAFF. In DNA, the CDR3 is TGCGCCAGCGGCAGCGGGCCGGCGAACACTGAAGCTTTCTTT. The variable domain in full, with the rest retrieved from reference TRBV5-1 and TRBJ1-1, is KAGVTQTPRYLIKTRGQQVTLSCSPISGHRSVSWYQQTPGQGLQFLFEYFSETQRNKGNFPGRFSGRQFSNSRSEMNVSTLELGDSALYLCASGSGPANTEAFFGQGTRLTVV.

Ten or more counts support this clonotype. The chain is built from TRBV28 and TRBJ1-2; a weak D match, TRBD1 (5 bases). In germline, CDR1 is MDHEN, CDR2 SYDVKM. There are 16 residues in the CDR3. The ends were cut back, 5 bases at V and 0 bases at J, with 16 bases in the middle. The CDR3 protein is CASSRITGPANYGYTF. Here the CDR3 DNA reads TGTGCCAGCAGTAGGATCACAGGTCCAGCTAACTATGGCTACACCTTC.

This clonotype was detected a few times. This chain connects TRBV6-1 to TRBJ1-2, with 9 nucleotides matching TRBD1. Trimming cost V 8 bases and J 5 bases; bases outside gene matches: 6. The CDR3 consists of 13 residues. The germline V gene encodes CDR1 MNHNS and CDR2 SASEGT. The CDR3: CASRTGGAYGYTF. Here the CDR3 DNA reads TGTGCCAGCCGAACAGGGGGCGCTTATGGCTACACCTTC.

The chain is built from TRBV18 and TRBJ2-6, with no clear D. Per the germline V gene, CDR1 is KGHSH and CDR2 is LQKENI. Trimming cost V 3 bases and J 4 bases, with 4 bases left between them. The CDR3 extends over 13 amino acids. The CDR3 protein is CASSPAGANVLTF. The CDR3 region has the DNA TGTGCCAGCTCACCCGCGGGGGCCAACGTCCTGACTTTC.

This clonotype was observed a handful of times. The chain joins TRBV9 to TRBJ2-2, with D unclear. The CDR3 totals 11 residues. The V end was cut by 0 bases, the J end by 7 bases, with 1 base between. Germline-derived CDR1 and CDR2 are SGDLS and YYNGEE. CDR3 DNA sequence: TGTGCCAGCAGCGTAGACGGGGAGCTGTTTTTT. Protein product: CASSVDGELFF.

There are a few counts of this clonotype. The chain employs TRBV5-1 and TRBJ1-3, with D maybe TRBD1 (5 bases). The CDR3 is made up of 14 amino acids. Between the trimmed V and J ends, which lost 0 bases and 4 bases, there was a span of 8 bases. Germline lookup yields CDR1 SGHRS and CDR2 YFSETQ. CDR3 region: CASSLEGHGNTIYF. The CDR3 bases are TGCGCCAGCAGCTTGGAGGGGCACGGAAACACCATATATTTT.

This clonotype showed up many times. The CDR3 sequence is CASRDPYYEQYF. CDR3 bases: TGTGCCAGCAGGGACCCCTACTACGAGCAGTACTTC. This chain uses TRBV28 with TRBJ2-7; the D is unclear. CDR1 MDHEN and CDR2 SYDVKM come from the germline V gene. This CDR3 region has 12 residues. The V end was cut by 6 bases, the J end by 3 bases, with 9 bases between.

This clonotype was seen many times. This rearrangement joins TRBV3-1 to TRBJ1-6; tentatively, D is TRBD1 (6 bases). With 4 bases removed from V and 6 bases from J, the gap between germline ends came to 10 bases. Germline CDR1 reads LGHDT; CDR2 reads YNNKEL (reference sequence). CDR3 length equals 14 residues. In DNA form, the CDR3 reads TGTGCCAGCAGCCCGGGACACACTAATTCACCCCTCCACTTT. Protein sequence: CASSPGHTNSPLHF.

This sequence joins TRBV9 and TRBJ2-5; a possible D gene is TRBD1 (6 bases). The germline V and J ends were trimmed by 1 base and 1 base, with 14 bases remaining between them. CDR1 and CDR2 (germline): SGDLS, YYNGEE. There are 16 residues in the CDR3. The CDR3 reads CASSVSTDRPQETQYF. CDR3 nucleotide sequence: TGTGCCAGCAGCGTATCGACGGACAGACCCCAAGAGACCCAGTACTTC. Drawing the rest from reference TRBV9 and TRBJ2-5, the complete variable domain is DSGVTQTPKHLITATGQRVTLRCSPRSGDLSVYWYQQSLDQGLQFLIQYYNGEERAKGNILERFSAQQFPDLHSELNLSSLELGDSALYFCASSVSTDRPQETQYFGPGTRLLVL.

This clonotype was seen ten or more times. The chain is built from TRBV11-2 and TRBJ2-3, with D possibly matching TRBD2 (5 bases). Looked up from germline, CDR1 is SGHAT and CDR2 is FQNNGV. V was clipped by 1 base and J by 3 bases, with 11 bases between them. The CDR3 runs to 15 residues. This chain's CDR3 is CASSLGNWETDTQYF. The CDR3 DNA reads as TGTGCCAGCAGCTTAGGAAACTGGGAGACAGATACGCAGTATTTT.

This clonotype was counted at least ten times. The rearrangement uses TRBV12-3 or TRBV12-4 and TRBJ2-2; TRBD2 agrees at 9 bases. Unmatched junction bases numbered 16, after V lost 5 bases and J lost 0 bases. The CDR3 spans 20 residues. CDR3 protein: CASSAHPSLAGFANTGELFF. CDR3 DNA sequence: TGTGCCAGCAGTGCGCACCCCTCCCTAGCGGGGTTCGCGAACACCGGGGAGCTGTTTTTT.

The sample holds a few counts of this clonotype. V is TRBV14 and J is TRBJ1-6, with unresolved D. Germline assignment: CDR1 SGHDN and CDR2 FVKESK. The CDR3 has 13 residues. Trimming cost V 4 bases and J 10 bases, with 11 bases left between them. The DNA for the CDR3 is TGTGCCAGCAGCCCGCCCGTAGGGTCACCCCTCCACTTT. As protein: CASSPPVGSPLHF.

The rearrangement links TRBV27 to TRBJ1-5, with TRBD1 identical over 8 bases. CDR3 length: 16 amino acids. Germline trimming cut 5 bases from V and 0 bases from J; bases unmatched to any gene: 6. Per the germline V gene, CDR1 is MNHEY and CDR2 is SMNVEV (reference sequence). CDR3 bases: TGTGCCAGCAGTAATGGGACAGGCAATAGCAATCAGCCCCAGCATTTT. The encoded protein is CASSNGTGNSNQPQHF.

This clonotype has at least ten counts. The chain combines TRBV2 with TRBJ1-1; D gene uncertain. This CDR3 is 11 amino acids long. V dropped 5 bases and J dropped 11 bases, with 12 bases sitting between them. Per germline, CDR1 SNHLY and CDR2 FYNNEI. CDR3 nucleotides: TGTGCCAGCAGTCTTAGGGTTTGGGCTTTCTTT. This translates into CASSLRVWAFF.

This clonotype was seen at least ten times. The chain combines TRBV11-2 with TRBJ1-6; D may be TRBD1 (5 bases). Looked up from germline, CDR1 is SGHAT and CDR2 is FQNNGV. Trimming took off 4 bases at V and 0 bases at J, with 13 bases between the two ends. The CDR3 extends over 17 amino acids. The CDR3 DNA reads TGTGCCAGCAGCTATAGTGGGGGTGCCTCCTATAATTCACCCCTCCACTTT. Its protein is CASSYSGGASYNSPLHF.

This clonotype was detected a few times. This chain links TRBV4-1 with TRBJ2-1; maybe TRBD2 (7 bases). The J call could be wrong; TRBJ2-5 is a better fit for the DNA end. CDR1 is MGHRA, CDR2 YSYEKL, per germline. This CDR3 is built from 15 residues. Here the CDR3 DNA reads TGCGCCAGCAGCTTCCAGGGAGGGGGTGGTGAGACCCAGTACTTC. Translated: CASSFQGGGGETQYF.

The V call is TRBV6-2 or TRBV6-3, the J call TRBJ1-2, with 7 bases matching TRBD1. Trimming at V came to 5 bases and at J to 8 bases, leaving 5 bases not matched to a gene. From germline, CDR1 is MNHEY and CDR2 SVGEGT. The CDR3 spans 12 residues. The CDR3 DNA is TGTGCCAGCAGTGCCCAGGGGGAGGGCTACACCTTC. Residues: CASSAQGEGYTF.

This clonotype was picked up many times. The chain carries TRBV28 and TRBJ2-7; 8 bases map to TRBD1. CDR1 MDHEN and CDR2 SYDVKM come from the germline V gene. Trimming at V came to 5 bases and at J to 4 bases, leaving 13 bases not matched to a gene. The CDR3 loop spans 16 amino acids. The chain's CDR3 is CASSPPGQVGVYEQYF. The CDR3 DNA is TGTGCCAGCAGTCCTCCGGGACAGGTAGGAGTTTACGAGCAGTACTTC.

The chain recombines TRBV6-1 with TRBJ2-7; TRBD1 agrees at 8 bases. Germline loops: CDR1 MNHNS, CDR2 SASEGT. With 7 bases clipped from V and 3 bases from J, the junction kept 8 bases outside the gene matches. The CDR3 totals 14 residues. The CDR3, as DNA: TGTGCCAGCACCAAGGGGGACAGGCACTACGAGCAGTACTTC. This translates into CASTKGDRHYEQYF.

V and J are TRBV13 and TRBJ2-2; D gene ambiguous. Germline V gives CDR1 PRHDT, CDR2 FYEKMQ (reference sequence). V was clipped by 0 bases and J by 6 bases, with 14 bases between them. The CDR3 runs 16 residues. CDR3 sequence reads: CASSLGSFGRSGELFF. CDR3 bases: TGTGCCAGCAGCTTAGGGTCTTTTGGACGCTCCGGGGAGCTGTTTTTT.